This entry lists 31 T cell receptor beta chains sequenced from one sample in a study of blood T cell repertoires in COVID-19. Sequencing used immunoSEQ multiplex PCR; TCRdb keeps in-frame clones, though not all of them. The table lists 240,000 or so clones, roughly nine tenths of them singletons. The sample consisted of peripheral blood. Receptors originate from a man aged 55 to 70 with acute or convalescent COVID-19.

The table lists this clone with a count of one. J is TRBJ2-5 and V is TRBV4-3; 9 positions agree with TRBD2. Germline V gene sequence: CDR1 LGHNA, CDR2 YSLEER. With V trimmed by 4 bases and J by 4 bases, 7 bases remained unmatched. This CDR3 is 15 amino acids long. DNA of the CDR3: TGCGCCAGCAGCCGCCTAGCGGGATCGAGAGAGACCCAGTACTTC. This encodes CASSRLAGSRETQYF.

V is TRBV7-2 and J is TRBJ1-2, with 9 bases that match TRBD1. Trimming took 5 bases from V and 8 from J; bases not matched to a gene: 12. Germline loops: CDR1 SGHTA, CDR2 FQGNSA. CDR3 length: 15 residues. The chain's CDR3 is CASSPDSGTGSGYTF. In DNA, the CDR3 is TGTGCCAGCAGCCCCGACTCCGGGACAGGGAGCGGCTACACCTTC.

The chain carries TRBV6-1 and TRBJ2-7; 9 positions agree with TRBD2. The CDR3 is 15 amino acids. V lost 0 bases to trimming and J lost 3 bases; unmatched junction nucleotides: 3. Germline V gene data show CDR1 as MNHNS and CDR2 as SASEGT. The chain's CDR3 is CASSEAGTSSYEQYF. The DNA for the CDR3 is TGTGCCAGCAGTGAAGCGGGGACTAGCAGCTACGAGCAGTACTTC.

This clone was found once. CDR3 coding DNA: TGTGCCAGCAGCTTCTTGTTTGATCAGCCCCAGCATTTT. This gives the protein CASSFLFDQPQHF. This sequence joins TRBV5-8 and TRBJ1-5; D call uncertain. The V gene lost 2 bases and the J gene lost 5 bases, with 8 bases spanning the gap. Germline V gene lookup returns CDR1 SGHTS and CDR2 YDEGEE. This CDR3 contains 13 residues.

CDR3 sequence: CSAVRYQPQHF. The CDR3 DNA reads TGCAGTGCCGTCCGTTATCAGCCCCAGCATTTT. The chain is built from TRBV20-1 and TRBJ1-5; no clear D. CDR3 size: 11 residues. The germline gives CDR1 DFQATT, CDR2 SNEGSKA (reference sequence). With 6 bases removed from V and 5 bases from J, the gap between germline ends came to 8 bases.

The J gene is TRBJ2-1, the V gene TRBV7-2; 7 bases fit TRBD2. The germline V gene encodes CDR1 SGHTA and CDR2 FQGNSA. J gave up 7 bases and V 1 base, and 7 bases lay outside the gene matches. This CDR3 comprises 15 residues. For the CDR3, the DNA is TGTGCCAGCAGCTTAGGGACTAGTACGAATAATGAGCAGTTCTTC. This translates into CASSLGTSTNNEQFF.

The CDR3 nucleotides read TGCGCCAGCAGCCATCCTACCCGGGACAGGGAATTCGAGCAGTACTTC. Translating it yields CASSHPTRDREFEQYF. The chain couples TRBV4-1 to TRBJ2-7, with 9 bases identical to TRBD1. Germline CDR1 MGHRA, CDR2 YSYEKL. The CDR3 is 16 residues long. Trimming removed 3 bases from V and 6 bases from J; junction bases left unmatched: 12.

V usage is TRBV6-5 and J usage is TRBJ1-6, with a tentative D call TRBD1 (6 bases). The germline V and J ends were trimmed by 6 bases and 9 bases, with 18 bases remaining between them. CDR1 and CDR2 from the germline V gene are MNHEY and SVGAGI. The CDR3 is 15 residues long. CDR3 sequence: CASRGSTGPSSPLHF. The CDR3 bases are TGTGCCAGCAGAGGGAGTACAGGGCCCAGTTCACCCCTCCACTTT.

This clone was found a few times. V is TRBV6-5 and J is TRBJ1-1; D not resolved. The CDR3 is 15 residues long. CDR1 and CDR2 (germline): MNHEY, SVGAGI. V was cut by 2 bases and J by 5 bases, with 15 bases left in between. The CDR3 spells CASSYRMWRSTEAFF. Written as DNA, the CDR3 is TGTGCCAGCAGTTACCGTATGTGGCGGTCGACTGAAGCTTTCTTT.

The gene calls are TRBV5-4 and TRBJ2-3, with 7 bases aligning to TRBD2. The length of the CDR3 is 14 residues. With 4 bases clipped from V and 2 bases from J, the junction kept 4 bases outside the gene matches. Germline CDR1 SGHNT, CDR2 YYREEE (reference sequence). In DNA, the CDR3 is TGTGCCAGCAGCCCGCTAGCGGCCACAGATACGCAGTATTTT. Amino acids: CASSPLAATDTQYF.

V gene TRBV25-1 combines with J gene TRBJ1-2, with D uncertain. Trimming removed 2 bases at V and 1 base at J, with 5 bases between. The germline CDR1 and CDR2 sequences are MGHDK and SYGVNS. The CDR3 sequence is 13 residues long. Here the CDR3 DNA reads TGTGCCAGCAGTGAACTTTATAACTATGGCTACACCTTC. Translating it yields CASSELYNYGYTF.

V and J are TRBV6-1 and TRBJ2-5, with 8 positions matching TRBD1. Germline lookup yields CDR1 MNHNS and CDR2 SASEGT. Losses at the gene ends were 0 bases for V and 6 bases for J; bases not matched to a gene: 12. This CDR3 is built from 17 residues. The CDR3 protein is CASSEAAGTGSLKTQYF. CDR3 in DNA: TGTGCCAGCAGTGAAGCGGCCGGGACAGGATCCCTGAAGACCCAGTACTTC.

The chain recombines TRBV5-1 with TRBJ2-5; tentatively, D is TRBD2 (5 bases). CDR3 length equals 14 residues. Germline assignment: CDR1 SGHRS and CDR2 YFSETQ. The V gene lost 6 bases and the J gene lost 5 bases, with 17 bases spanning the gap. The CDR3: CASKEEIVGETQYF. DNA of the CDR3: TGCGCCAGCAAGGAGGAGATCGTCGGCGAGACCCAGTACTTC.

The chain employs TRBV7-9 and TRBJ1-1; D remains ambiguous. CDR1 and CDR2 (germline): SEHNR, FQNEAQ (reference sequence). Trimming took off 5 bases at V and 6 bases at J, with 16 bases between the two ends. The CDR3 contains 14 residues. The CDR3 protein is CASSQVMGRAEAFF. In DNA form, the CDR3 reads TGTGCCAGCAGCCAAGTGATGGGGAGGGCTGAAGCTTTCTTT.

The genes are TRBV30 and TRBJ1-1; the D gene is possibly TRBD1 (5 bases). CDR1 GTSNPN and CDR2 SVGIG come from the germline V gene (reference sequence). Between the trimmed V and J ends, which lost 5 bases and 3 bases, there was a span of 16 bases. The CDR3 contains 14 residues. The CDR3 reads CAWDRGDGYTEAFF. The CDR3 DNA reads TGTGCCTGGGACCGGGGGGATGGGTACACTGAAGCTTTCTTT. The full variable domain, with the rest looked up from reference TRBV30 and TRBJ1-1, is SQTIHQWPATLVQPVGSPLSLECTVEGTSNPNLYWYRQAAGRGLQLLFYSVGIGQISSEVPQNLSASRPQDRQFILSSKKLLLSDSGFYLCAWDRGDGYTEAFFGQGTRLTVV.

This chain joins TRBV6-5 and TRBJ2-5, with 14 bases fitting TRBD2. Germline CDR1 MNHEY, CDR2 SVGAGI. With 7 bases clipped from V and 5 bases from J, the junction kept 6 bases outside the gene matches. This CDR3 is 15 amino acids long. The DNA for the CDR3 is TGTGCCAGCAACCTCCGGACTAGCGGGAGGGAGACCCAGTACTTC. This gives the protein CASNLRTSGRETQYF.

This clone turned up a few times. CDR3 amino acids: CASSKTTSGTDTQYF. The DNA of the CDR3 is TGTGCCAGCAGTAAAACCACTAGCGGCACAGATACGCAGTATTTT. The gene calls are TRBV6-2 or TRBV6-3 and TRBJ2-3; TRBD2 aligns across 7 bases. The CDR3 spans 15 residues. CDR1 is MNHEY and CDR2 is SVGEGT in the germline V gene. The trim removed 5 bases at V and 1 base at J, leaving 6 bases unmatched.

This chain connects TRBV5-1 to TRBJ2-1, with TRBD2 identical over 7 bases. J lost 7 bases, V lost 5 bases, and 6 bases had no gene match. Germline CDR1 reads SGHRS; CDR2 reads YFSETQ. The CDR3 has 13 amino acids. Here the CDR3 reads CASSPRERNEQFF. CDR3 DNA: TGCGCCAGCAGTCCGCGGGAGCGGAATGAGCAGTTCTTC.

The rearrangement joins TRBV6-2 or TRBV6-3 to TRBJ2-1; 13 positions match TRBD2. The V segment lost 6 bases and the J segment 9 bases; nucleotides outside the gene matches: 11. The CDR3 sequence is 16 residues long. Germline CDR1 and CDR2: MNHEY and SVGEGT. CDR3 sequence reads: CASSPSTSGRLAEQFF. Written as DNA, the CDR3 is TGTGCCAGCAGCCCTTCGACTAGCGGGAGGTTAGCTGAGCAGTTCTTC.

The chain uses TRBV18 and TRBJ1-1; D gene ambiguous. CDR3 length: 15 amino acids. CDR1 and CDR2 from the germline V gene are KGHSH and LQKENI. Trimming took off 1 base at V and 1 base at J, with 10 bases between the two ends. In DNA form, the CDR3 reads TGTGCCAGCTCACCACACCCCACCAGGAACACTGAAGCTTTCTTT. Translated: CASSPHPTRNTEAFF.

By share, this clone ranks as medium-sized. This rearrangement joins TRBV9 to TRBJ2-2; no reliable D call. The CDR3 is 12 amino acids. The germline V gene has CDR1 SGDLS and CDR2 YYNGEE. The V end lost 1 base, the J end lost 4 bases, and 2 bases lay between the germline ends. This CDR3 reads CASSVRTGELFF. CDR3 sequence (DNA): TGTGCCAGCAGCGTACGCACCGGGGAGCTGTTTTTT.

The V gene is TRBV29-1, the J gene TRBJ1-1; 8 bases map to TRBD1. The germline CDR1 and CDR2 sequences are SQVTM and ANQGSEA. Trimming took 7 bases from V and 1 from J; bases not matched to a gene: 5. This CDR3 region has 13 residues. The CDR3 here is CSATDRGNTEAFF. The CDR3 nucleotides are TGCAGCGCTACCGACAGGGGGAACACTGAAGCTTTCTTT. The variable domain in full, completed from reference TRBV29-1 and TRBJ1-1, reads SAVISQKPSRDICQRGTSLTIQCQVDSQVTMMFWYRQQPGQSLTLIATANQGSEATYESGFVIDKFPISRPNLTFSTLTVSNMSPEDSSIYLCSATDRGNTEAFFGQGTRLTVV.

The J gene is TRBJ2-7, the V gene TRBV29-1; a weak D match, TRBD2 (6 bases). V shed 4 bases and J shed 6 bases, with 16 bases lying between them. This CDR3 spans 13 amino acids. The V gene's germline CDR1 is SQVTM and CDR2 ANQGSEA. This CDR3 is CSVAGTASLEQYF. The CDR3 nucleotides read TGCAGCGTTGCCGGGACTGCCTCCCTCGAGCAGTACTTC.

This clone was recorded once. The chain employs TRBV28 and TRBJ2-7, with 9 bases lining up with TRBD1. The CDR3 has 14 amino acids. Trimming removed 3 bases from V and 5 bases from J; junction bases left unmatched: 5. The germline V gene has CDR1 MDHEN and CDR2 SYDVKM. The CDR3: CASSLDRGIDEQYF. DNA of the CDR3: TGTGCCAGCAGTTTGGACAGGGGTATCGACGAGCAGTACTTC. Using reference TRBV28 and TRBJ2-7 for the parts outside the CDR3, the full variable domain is DVKVTQSSRYLVKRTGEKVFLECVQDMDHENMFWYRQDPGLGLRLIYFSYDVKMKEKGDIPEGYSVSREKKERFSLILESASTNQTSMYLCASSLDRGIDEQYFGPGTRLTVT.

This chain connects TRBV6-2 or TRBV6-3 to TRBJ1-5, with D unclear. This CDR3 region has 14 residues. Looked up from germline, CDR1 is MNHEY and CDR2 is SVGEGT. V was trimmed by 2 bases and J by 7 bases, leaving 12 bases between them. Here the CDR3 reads CASSYRWERQPQHF. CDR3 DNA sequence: TGTGCCAGCAGTTACCGGTGGGAGCGGCAGCCCCAGCATTTT.

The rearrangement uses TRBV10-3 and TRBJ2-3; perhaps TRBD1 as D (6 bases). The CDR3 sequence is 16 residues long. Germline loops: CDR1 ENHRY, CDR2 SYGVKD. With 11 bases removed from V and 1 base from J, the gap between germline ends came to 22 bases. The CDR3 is CAVEGVVTRGTDTQYF. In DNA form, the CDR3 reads TGTGCCGTCGAGGGGGTGGTAACTCGCGGCACAGATACGCAGTATTTT.

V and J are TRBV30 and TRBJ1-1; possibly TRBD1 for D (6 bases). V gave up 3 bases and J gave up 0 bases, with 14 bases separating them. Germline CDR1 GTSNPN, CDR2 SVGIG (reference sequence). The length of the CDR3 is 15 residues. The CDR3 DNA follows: TGTGCCTGGAGGGGGGCTTCGTCAATGAACACTGAAGCTTTCTTT. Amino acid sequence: CAWRGASSMNTEAFF.

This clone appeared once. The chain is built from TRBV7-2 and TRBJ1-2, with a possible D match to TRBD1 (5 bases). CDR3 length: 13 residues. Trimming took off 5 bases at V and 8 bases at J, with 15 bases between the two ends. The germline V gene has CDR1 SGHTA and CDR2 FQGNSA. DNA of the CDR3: TGTGCCAGCAGCCCGACAGTGATCGAGGGCTACACCTTC. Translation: CASSPTVIEGYTF.

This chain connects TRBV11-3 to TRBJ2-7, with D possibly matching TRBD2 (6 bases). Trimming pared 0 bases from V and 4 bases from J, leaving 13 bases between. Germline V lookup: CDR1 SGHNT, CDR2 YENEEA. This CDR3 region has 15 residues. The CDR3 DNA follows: TGTGCCAGCAGCTTAGATTCGGCAGGGAGGTACGAGCAGTACTTC. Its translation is CASSLDSAGRYEQYF.

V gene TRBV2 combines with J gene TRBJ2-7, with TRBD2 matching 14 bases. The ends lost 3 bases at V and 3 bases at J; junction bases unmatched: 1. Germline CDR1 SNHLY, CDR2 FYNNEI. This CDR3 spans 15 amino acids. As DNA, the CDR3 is TGTGCCAGCAGTGACGGACTAGCGGGAGGCTACGAGCAGTACTTC. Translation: CASSDGLAGGYEQYF.

The DNA for the CDR3 is TGTGCCAGTAGTGCGACAGGGCCTGGAACCATATATTTT. Amino acids: CASSATGPGTIYF. This chain links TRBV19 with TRBJ1-3, with 7 positions matching TRBD1. The CDR3 loop spans 13 amino acids. From germline, CDR1 is LNHDA and CDR2 SQIVND (reference sequence). The ends lost 5 bases at V and 10 bases at J; junction bases unmatched: 8.